This T cell receptor (beta chain) was sequenced for a study of CD8+ T cells in alopecia areata (dated by TCRdb to the late 2010s). Regarding the research as a whole: The treated patients, all with moderate-to-severe alopecia areata, were enrolled in an open-label pilot trial of oral tofacitinib given at 5 to 10 mg twice daily. The SALT score, which quantifies the percentage of affected scalp surface area, was used to measure disease severity in treated patients. On the human side, TCRbeta sequencing was run on scalp tissue and on sorted CD4+ and CD8+ peripheral blood T cells from healthy controls and from alopecia areata patients with either patchy or totalis/universalis disease. Tofacitinib was given for 6 to 18 months, followed by 6 months of follow-up off drug to assess delayed response and recurrence. RNA came from the PAXgene miRNA kit for fixed scalp, the miRNeasy kit for PBMCs, and the RNeasy kit for mouse skin. The study used high-throughput TCRbeta sequencing to examine T cell clonal expansion in alopecia areata, in both the C3H/HeJ mouse model and human patients. Scalp clonality was compared among normal scalp (n=4), patchy alopecia areata scalp (n=8), and alopecia totalis/universalis scalp (n=8). TCRbeta CDR3 regions were amplified by immunoSEQ multiplex PCR using 35 Vbeta forward and 13 Jbeta reverse primers. Patients on tofacitinib were biopsied at baseline and after 4 and 24 weeks of treatment, and several of the patients also had a later scalp biopsy.

A remark on this clone: The antigen this receptor binds is unknown. Base quality data are lacking; no much larger clone is found one base away.

Taken with the paper, the label for treatment or condition translates to: oral pan-JAK inhibitor, 5-10 mg twice daily. Peripheral blood and lesional scalp punch biopsies were obtained from patients with alopecia areata. After PBMCs were isolated by density centrifugation and stained for CD3, CD4 and CD8, a FACSAria was used to sort CD4+ and CD8+ T cells. The library was generated by the immunoSEQ multiplex PCR assay. RNA was extracted from all samples and reverse transcribed into cDNA as template for TCR sequencing. SuperScript III was used to make first-strand cDNA, primed with a 2:1 mix of oligo-dT and random hexamers. A synthetic immune receptor repertoire was used to assess amplification bias, and residual bias was removed computationally. In the paper's pipeline: Raw reads were preprocessed to remove errors, and CDR3 was defined according to IMGT conventions as the region from the conserved cysteine to phenylalanine. Clonality was computed as 1 minus the Shannon entropy, with the entropy normalized by log2 of the number of productive unique TCRs. Whether each scalp clone was CD4 or CD8 was inferred by checking scalp TCRbeta sequences against the CD4 and CD8 repertoires from sorted blood. TCRdb stores this immuneACCESS table with in-frame sequences only. Part of the clones is absent; in the studies checked, under half of the shortfall reflects unresolved V genes, and no reason is known for the rest. From that table come the V and J calls and clone size; the DNA was used to work out D and trimming. Recorded for this sample are 200,000 to 250,000 clones; 66% of them occurred a single time. The top ten constitute 1.2% of the sample.

As encoded in the germline V gene, CDR1 is SGHAT while CDR2 is FQNNGV. The cysteine opens and the phenylalanine closes a CDR3 of 15 amino acids. Kept here is only the CDR3 DNA, which spans 45 bases and is read in frame from base 1. Trimming takes 5 bases off V and 8 bases off J; junction bases not matched to a gene: 9. General findings and caveats noted by the study authors: Because the treated cohort was small and had just a single nonresponder, larger studies are needed to establish links between baseline CD8+ expansion and response. TCR sequences shared between patients were less clear than in mice, possibly partly because of HLA diversity in the patient population. Resident alphabeta T cells in normal human skin are also sequenced, complicating scalp TCR repertoire analysis, unlike mouse skin dominated by gammadelta T cells. Compared with normal scalp, lesional scalp, particularly in alopecia totalis/universalis, had higher clonality and more expanded CD8+ clones, which suggests antigenic drive. Tofacitinib significantly decreased scalp clonality and the number of expanded CD8+ clones among the top 100 scalp clones. During tofacitinib treatment, many expanded lesional clones stuck around in both scalp and blood, and this persistence may partly explain why relapse happens after treatment is stopped.

This chain is built from TRBV11-2 and TRBJ1-2; TRBD1 agrees with 12 junctional bases. This receptor was obtained from a human donor with alopecia areata. The sample in question was CD4+ T cells sorted from blood, obtained at week 44, from a patient treated with tofacitinib. The sequence in DNA is TGTGCCAGCAGCCCCCGCCCCGGGACAGGGGGCGGCTACACCTTC. Its amino acids are CASSPRPGTGGGYTF.